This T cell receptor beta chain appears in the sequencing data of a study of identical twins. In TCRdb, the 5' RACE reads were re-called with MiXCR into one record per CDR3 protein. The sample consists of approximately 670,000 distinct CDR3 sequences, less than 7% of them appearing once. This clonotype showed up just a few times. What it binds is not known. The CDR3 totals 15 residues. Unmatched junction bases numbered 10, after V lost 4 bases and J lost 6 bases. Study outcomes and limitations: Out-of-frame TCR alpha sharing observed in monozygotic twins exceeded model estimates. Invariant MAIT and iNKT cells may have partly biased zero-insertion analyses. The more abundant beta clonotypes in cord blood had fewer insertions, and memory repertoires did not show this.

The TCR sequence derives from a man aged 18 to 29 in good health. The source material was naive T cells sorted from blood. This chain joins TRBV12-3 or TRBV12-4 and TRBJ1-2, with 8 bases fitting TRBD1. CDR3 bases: TGTGCCAGCAGTTATCGGGGGACAGGCCCCCATGGCTACACCTTC. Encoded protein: CASSYRGTGPHGYTF.